A single sample gave rise to the 8 T cell receptor beta chains below, sequenced in a study of T cell responses to AZD1222 COVID-19 vaccine. The repertoire was sequenced with immunoSEQ multiplex PCR; TCRdb's copy has only in-frame clones and lacks some. The repertoire holds more than 120,000 clones, around nine tenths seen once, with 1.5% to 2% in the top ten. The input for sequencing was peripheral blood, taken 28 days after the second AZD1222 dose. The receptors originated from an adult who received the AZD1222 COVID-19 vaccine.

The V gene is TRBV28, the J gene TRBJ2-2; 8 bases are shared with TRBD1. The germline gives CDR1 MDHEN, CDR2 SYDVKM. V dropped 4 bases and J dropped 7; count of bases not matched to a gene: 8. The CDR3 is 15 amino acids. The CDR3 region has the DNA TGTGCCAGCAGTTCGGACAGGGATGGTAACGGGGAGCTGTTTTTT. Protein: CASSSDRDGNGELFF.

This clone was recorded only once. The rearrangement uses TRBV6-5 and TRBJ1-2; D gene ambiguous. CDR1 MNHEY and CDR2 SVGAGI come from the germline V gene. This CDR3 region has 14 residues. V lost 2 bases and J lost 4, with 11 bases in between. The CDR3 bases are TGTGCCAGCAGTTACGCCGTACTGGGCTATGGCTACACCTTC. Translating gives CASSYAVLGYGYTF.

This chain connects TRBV4-3 to TRBJ1-2; no reliable D call. V was pared by 1 base and J by 8 bases, with 14 bases between. This CDR3 is 14 amino acids long. In germline, CDR1 is LGHNA, CDR2 YSLEER. In DNA form, the CDR3 reads TGCGCCAGCAGCCAAGTCATCCGGCTCGAAGGCTACACCTTC. Translated: CASSQVIRLEGYTF.

The chain carries TRBV9 and TRBJ2-6; D remains ambiguous. V dropped 0 bases and J dropped 0 bases, with 7 bases sitting between them. The CDR3 covers 16 residues. The germline CDR1 and CDR2 sequences are SGDLS and YYNGEE. The DNA for the CDR3 is TGTGCCAGCAGCGTAGAAGGAAGCTCTGGGGCCAACGTCCTGACTTTC. Its translation: CASSVEGSSGANVLTF. Complete variable domain (other parts from reference TRBV9 and TRBJ2-6): DSGVTQTPKHLITATGQRVTLRCSPRSGDLSVYWYQQSLDQGLQFLIQYYNGEERAKGNILERFSAQQFPDLHSELNLSSLELGDSALYFCASSVEGSSGANVLTFGAGSRLTVL.

This sequence joins TRBV10-2 and TRBJ1-1, with D hard to call. This CDR3 spans 12 amino acids. V shed 7 bases and J shed 2 bases, with 8 bases lying between them. Germline-derived CDR1 and CDR2 are WSHSY and SAAADI. The DNA of the CDR3 is TGCGCCAGCAAGAAAATTAACACTGAAGCTTTCTTT. It is translated as CASKKINTEAFF.

The V call is TRBV28, the J call TRBJ1-5; 8 nucleotides line up with TRBD1. The CDR3 sequence is 15 residues long. Germline lookup yields CDR1 MDHEN and CDR2 SYDVKM. Trimming took 3 bases from V and 7 from J; bases not matched to a gene: 8. The CDR3 sequence is CASSLGRGPGQPQHF. For the CDR3, the DNA is TGTGCCAGCAGTTTGGGCAGGGGGCCAGGGCAGCCCCAGCATTTT.

The J gene is TRBJ1-1, the V gene TRBV7-2; 9 bases fit TRBD1. The CDR3 consists of 13 residues. Per germline, CDR1 SGHTA and CDR2 FQGNSA. Germline trimming cut 4 bases from V and 13 bases from J; bases unmatched to any gene: 10. CDR3 loop: CASSYPPGQGNFF. In nucleotides, the CDR3 is TGTGCCAGCAGCTACCCGCCGGGACAGGGTAATTTCTTT.

The V call is TRBV27, the J call TRBJ1-5, with D maybe TRBD1 (5 bases). This CDR3 spans 17 amino acids. V lost 5 bases, J lost 0 bases, and 17 bases lay in between. Germline loops: CDR1 MNHEY, CDR2 SMNVEV (reference sequence). CDR3 bases: TGTGCCAGCAGTCCCGGAGCAGGGTCGAGTAGCAATCAGCCCCAGCATTTT. It specifies CASSPGAGSSSNQPQHF.